Following are 26 T cell receptor beta chains from one sample sequenced in a study of cytomegalovirus exposure and HLA in healthy donors. Primers for the PCR totalled 60 Vbeta and 13 Jbeta. Profiled with immunoSEQ multiplex PCR; TCRdb holds only in-frame clones, not every one. The profile shows roughly 160,000 clones, roughly 80% of them singletons. Sequenced input: PBMCs. The receptors originated from a boy between 2 and 15 years old in good health and CMV-seronegative.

This chain connects TRBV5-1 to TRBJ2-7; D uncertain. The CDR3 has 12 amino acids. The V end lost 5 bases, the J end lost 1 base, and 7 bases lay between the germline ends. The germline gives CDR1 SGHRS, CDR2 YFSETQ. CDR3 coding DNA: TGCGCCAGCAGTCGCGATTCCTACGAGCAGTACTTC. As protein: CASSRDSYEQYF.

DNA of the CDR3: TGCAGCGTGAAGGACAGGGGGATTGATGGCTACACCTTC. Translated: CSVKDRGIDGYTF. V is TRBV29-1 and J is TRBJ1-2; TRBD1 matches at 10 bases. Per the germline V gene, CDR1 is SQVTM and CDR2 is ANQGSEA. The CDR3 has 13 amino acids. V lost 6 bases, J lost 6 bases, and 7 bases stayed unmatched.

The chain combines TRBV5-1 with TRBJ1-2; D call uncertain. The CDR3 loop spans 20 amino acids. The germline gives CDR1 SGHRS, CDR2 YFSETQ. Between the trimmed V and J ends, which lost 1 base and 1 base, there was a span of 26 bases. The CDR3 nucleotides are TGCGCCAGCAGCTTGTGGGGTGGCCGGGGTCTCGCGACGATTAACTATGGCTACACCTTC. Translation: CASSLWGGRGLATINYGYTF.

The CDR3 DNA is TGCAGCGTGACAGGACAGGCGAGTCAAGAGACCCAGTACTTC. As protein: CSVTGQASQETQYF. J is TRBJ2-5 and V is TRBV29-1; 7 bases match TRBD1. Germline CDR1 reads SQVTM; CDR2 reads ANQGSEA. Germline trimming cut 6 bases from V and 2 bases from J; bases unmatched to any gene: 9. CDR3 length: 14 residues.

Only a few counts were recorded for this clone. For the CDR3, the DNA is TGTGCCAGCGCGGGACTAGCGGGAGTGCAAAATGAGCAGTTCTTC. Its translation: CASAGLAGVQNEQFF. V gene TRBV27 combines with J gene TRBJ2-1, with 14 nucleotides matching TRBD2. V was clipped by 8 bases and J by 7 bases; unmatched bases: 7. The CDR3 sequence is 15 residues long. CDR1 is MNHEY, CDR2 SMNVEV, per germline (reference sequence).

The chain is built from TRBV28 and TRBJ2-5; D might be TRBD1 (6 bases). Germline CDR1 is MDHEN and CDR2 is SYDVKM. The CDR3 runs to 16 residues. Trimming removed 6 bases at V and 2 bases at J, with 19 bases between. The CDR3: CASSSPRDKGQETQYF. DNA of the CDR3: TGTGCCAGCAGCTCCCCCCGGGACAAGGGACAAGAGACCCAGTACTTC.

The rearrangement joins TRBV5-1 to TRBJ1-4; D uncertain. This CDR3 region has 15 residues. Deletions cut 6 bases from V and 0 bases from J, with 12 bases between. Germline V gene lookup returns CDR1 SGHRS and CDR2 YFSETQ. The CDR3 is CASTPRLATNEKLFF. DNA for the CDR3: TGCGCCAGCACCCCAAGACTGGCAACTAATGAAAAACTGTTTTTT.

This clone was counted between two and nine times. V and J are TRBV2 and TRBJ2-3; TRBD2 agrees at 9 bases. Germline lookup yields CDR1 SNHLY and CDR2 FYNNEI. Trimming removed 2 bases from V and 3 bases from J; junction bases left unmatched: 3. The CDR3 has 15 amino acids. Written as DNA, the CDR3 is TGTGCCAGCAGTGAAATGCGGGAGGGAACAGATACGCAGTATTTT. This encodes CASSEMREGTDTQYF.

The rearrangement joins TRBV11-2 to TRBJ2-1; TRBD1 is a possible D gene (6 bases). CDR1 and CDR2 (germline): SGHAT, FQNNGV. Deletions cut 10 bases from V and 3 bases from J, with 10 bases between. The CDR3 length is 12 residues. The CDR3 loop is CATGANYNEQFF. DNA of the CDR3: TGTGCCACAGGGGCTAACTACAATGAGCAGTTCTTC.

This sequence joins TRBV7-2 and TRBJ2-3; the match to TRBD2 covers 10 bases. Germline-derived CDR1 and CDR2 are SGHTA and FQGNSA. This CDR3 spans 15 amino acids. V was clipped by 5 bases and J by 0 bases; unmatched bases: 2. The CDR3 region has the DNA TGTGCCAGCAGCCGACTAGCGGGTAGCACAGATACGCAGTATTTT. It specifies CASSRLAGSTDTQYF.

J is TRBJ2-1 and V is TRBV11-3, with D possibly TRBD2 on 6 matching bases. Germline V gives CDR1 SGHNT, CDR2 YENEEA. The CDR3 has 13 residues. V was shortened by 5 bases and J by 8 bases, with 13 bases between the two germline ends. CDR3 in amino acids: CASSREPYYEQFF. CDR3 coding DNA: TGTGCCAGCAGCCGGGAGCCGTACTATGAGCAGTTCTTC.

The chain uses TRBV5-1 and TRBJ1-1; 11 bases agree with TRBD1. The junction had 7 bases not matched to a gene; V was cut back by 3 bases and J by 6 bases. The V gene's germline CDR1 is SGHRS and CDR2 YFSETQ. CDR3 length: 15 amino acids. CDR3 loop: CASSSGDRGLAEAFF. The CDR3 region has the DNA TGCGCCAGCAGCTCGGGGGACAGGGGGTTAGCTGAAGCTTTCTTT.

In its sample, this clone was seen once. The chain recombines TRBV6-1 with TRBJ1-5; no clear D. The germline V and J ends were trimmed by 8 bases and 0 bases, with 5 bases remaining between them. CDR3 length: 12 residues. The germline V gene encodes CDR1 MNHNS and CDR2 SASEGT. The CDR3 loop is CASVSSNQPQHF. The CDR3 coding sequence is TGTGCCAGCGTGAGTAGCAATCAGCCCCAGCATTTT.

This clone showed up just once. The chain combines TRBV7-8 with TRBJ1-5; TRBD1 aligns across 7 bases. Germline values: CDR1 SGHVS, CDR2 FQNEAQ. V trimming: 5 bases; J trimming: 2 bases; junction bases outside the gene matches: 9. This CDR3 region has 16 residues. The CDR3, as DNA: TGTGCCAGCAGCAGAATCCCCGGACAGGGCAATCAGCCCCAGCATTTT. It specifies CASSRIPGQGNQPQHF.

The chain recombines TRBV5-4 with TRBJ1-1; TRBD1 matches at 7 bases. The V gene end was trimmed by 2 bases and the J gene end by 2 bases; junction bases not matched to a gene: 3. This CDR3 spans 14 amino acids. Germline-derived CDR1 and CDR2 are SGHNT and YYREEE (reference sequence). CDR3 amino acids: CASSFKGANTEAFF. The DNA of the CDR3 is TGTGCCAGCAGCTTTAAGGGGGCCAACACTGAAGCTTTCTTT.

The chain employs TRBV18 and TRBJ1-5; D uncertain. CDR3 length: 15 amino acids. V was clipped by 3 bases and J by 0 bases, with 9 bases between them. CDR1 is KGHSH, CDR2 LQKENI, per germline. The CDR3 DNA is TGTGCCAGCTCACCTTACGGTGATAGCAATCAGCCCCAGCATTTT. Translating it yields CASSPYGDSNQPQHF.

The chain joins TRBV7-6 to TRBJ1-1; D possibly corresponds to TRBD1 (6 bases). V gave up 0 bases and J gave up 5 bases, with 7 bases separating them. Germline V gene lookup returns CDR1 SGHVS and CDR2 FNYEAQ. This CDR3 spans 13 amino acids. Here the CDR3 reads CASSLAGQTEAFF. CDR3 DNA sequence: TGTGCCAGCAGCTTAGCTGGACAGACTGAAGCTTTCTTT.

This chain connects TRBV7-6 to TRBJ2-7; TRBD2 matches at 9 bases. Germline V CDR1 and CDR2: SGHVS, FNYEAQ. V dropped 5 bases and J dropped 3; count of bases not matched to a gene: 11. The CDR3 is 16 amino acids. CDR3: CASSPTPGTSFYEQYF. The CDR3 DNA reads as TGTGCCAGCAGCCCGACGCCCGGGACTAGCTTCTACGAGCAGTACTTC. The full variable domain, rest sourced from reference TRBV7-6 and TRBJ2-7, is GAGVSQSPRYKVTKRGQDVALRCDPISGHVSLYWYRQALGQGPEFLTYFNYEAQQDKSGLPNDRFSAERPEGSISTLTIQRTEQRDSAMYRCASSPTPGTSFYEQYFGPGTRLTVT.

Remarks on this clone: One end of the junction varies from germline; a read error may be responsible. This chain links TRBV6-5 with TRBJ1-1; D gene uncertain. The CDR3 is 13 residues long. Germline CDR1 reads MNHEY; CDR2 reads SVGAGI. The CDR3 sequence is CASRPSMKTEAFF. Written as DNA, the CDR3 is TGTGCCAGCAGGCCGAGCATGAAAACTGAAGCTTTCTTT.

CDR3 sequence reads: CASSWTGTSEQYF. The CDR3 DNA is TGTGCCAGCAGCTGGACCGGGACTTCGGAGCAGTACTTC. The chain combines TRBV7-3 with TRBJ2-7; D may be TRBD2 (6 bases). V shed 4 bases and J shed 7 bases, with 14 bases lying between them. Germline V lookup: CDR1 SGHTA, CDR2 FQGTGA. The CDR3 runs 13 residues.

This chain links TRBV14 with TRBJ2-1; TRBD2 aligns across 10 bases. Germline CDR1 reads SGHDN; CDR2 reads FVKESK. V gave up 3 bases and J gave up 9 bases; unmatched junction bases: 8. The CDR3 has 15 residues. The CDR3 DNA follows: TGTGCCAGCAGCCAGGGACTAGCGCAAGGTGCTGAGCAGTTCTTC. Protein sequence: CASSQGLAQGAEQFF. Drawing the rest from reference TRBV14 and TRBJ2-1, the complete variable domain is EAGVTQFPSHSVIEKGQTVTLRCDPISGHDNLYWYRRVMGKEIKFLLHFVKESKQDESGMPNNRFLAERTGGTYSTLKVQPAELEDSGVYFCASSQGLAQGAEQFFGPGTRLTVL.

The chain employs TRBV5-1 and TRBJ2-7, with a weak D call TRBD1 (5 bases). Germline assignment: CDR1 SGHRS and CDR2 YFSETQ. The CDR3 has 13 amino acids. The V end lost 0 bases, the J end lost 5 bases, and 9 bases lay between the germline ends. The CDR3 region is CASSLGAGNEQYF. In nucleotides, the CDR3 is TGCGCCAGCAGCTTGGGGGCAGGGAACGAGCAGTACTTC.

The chain has TRBV6-5 and TRBJ1-3; 7 bases are shared with TRBD1. V lost 6 bases to trimming and J lost 1 base; unmatched junction nucleotides: 3. The CDR3 consists of 14 residues. In germline, CDR1 is MNHEY, CDR2 SVGAGI. CDR3 residues: CASREQGSGNTIYF. The CDR3 nucleotides read TGTGCCAGCAGAGAACAGGGGTCTGGAAACACCATATATTTT.

This clone is a singleton in its sample. The chain recombines TRBV4-1 with TRBJ2-5; 7 bases are a match to TRBD1. The V and J ends lost 0 bases and 3 bases, in that order; junction bases with no gene match: 7. CDR1 is MGHRA and CDR2 is YSYEKL in the germline V gene. This CDR3 has 16 residues. The CDR3 DNA is TGCGCCAGCAGCCAAGATAGGGGGCTAGCTGAAGAGACCCAGTACTTC. Its protein is CASSQDRGLAEETQYF.

This clone occurred once. This chain uses TRBV10-3 with TRBJ2-7, with 8 bases lining up with TRBD1. The CDR3 contains 14 residues. Germline loops: CDR1 ENHRY, CDR2 SYGVKD. The trim removed 11 bases at V and 0 bases at J, leaving 9 bases unmatched. The CDR3 DNA follows: TGTGCCTTCTCCTCAGGGGGCAACTCCTACGAGCAGTACTTC. Its protein is CAFSSGGNSYEQYF.

CDR3: CASSFGQGDQPQHF. In DNA, the CDR3 is TGTGCCAGCAGTTTCGGGCAGGGTGATCAGCCCCAGCATTTT. The rearrangement links TRBV27 to TRBJ1-5; D is perhaps TRBD1 (5 bases). The germline CDR1 and CDR2 sequences are MNHEY and SMNVEV (reference sequence). Trimming took 3 bases from V and 5 from J, leaving 11 bases between them. CDR3 length equals 14 residues.